The 17 T cell receptor beta chains below come from one sample, sequenced in a study of control samples from healthy donors and cancer patients. Profiling relied on immunoSEQ multiplex PCR, and the TCRdb table lists in-frame clones only, not all of them. Of almost 85,000 clones detected, 75% to 85% appear once; the ten largest clones hold around a tenth. Sequencing was performed on PBMCs. The source of these receptors is a man aged 60-69 years with head and neck cancer.

This sequence joins TRBV28 and TRBJ1-2; D gene ambiguous. Trimming removed 7 bases at V and 2 bases at J, with 11 bases between. The CDR3 spans 13 residues. Germline V gene lookup returns CDR1 MDHEN and CDR2 SYDVKM. The chain's CDR3 is CASTIDSNYGYTF. The CDR3 nucleotides are TGTGCCAGCACCATAGACTCGAACTATGGCTACACCTTC.

V and J are TRBV27 and TRBJ1-3; D unclear. Germline assignment: CDR1 MNHEY and CDR2 SMNVEV (reference sequence). This CDR3 spans 15 amino acids. Between the trimmed V and J ends, which lost 5 bases and 0 bases, there was a span of 11 bases. CDR3: CASSPSRGSGNTIYF. DNA for the CDR3: TGTGCCAGCAGTCCCTCCCGGGGCTCTGGAAACACCATATATTTT.

The gene calls are TRBV6-4 and TRBJ1-5, with D unclear. V lost 9 bases, J lost 7 bases, and 7 bases lay in between. Germline V lookup: CDR1 MRHNA, CDR2 SNTAGT. This CDR3 spans 10 amino acids. CDR3 nucleotide sequence: TGTGCCAGAGAAAGGCAGCCCCAGCATTTT. Amino acid sequence: CARERQPQHF.

This chain uses TRBV6-5 with TRBJ2-5; the match to TRBD2 covers 9 bases. J lost 2 bases, V lost 5 bases, and 6 bases had no gene match. Germline lookup yields CDR1 MNHEY and CDR2 SVGAGI. The CDR3 is made up of 15 amino acids. CDR3 residues: CASSTSAGGQETQYF. CDR3 nucleotide sequence: TGTGCCAGCAGTACCAGCGCGGGAGGGCAAGAGACCCAGTACTTC.

CDR3 loop: CASSEGTSGRGYEQYF. In nucleotides, the CDR3 is TGCGCCAGCAGTGAGGGGACTAGCGGGAGGGGGTACGAGCAGTACTTC. The chain recombines TRBV10-1 with TRBJ2-7; 16 bases are shared with TRBD2. Germline lookup yields CDR1 WNHNN and CDR2 SYGVQD (reference sequence). This CDR3 spans 16 amino acids. With 2 bases clipped from V and 4 bases from J, the junction kept 2 bases outside the gene matches.

The V call is TRBV10-3, the J call TRBJ1-5; D not certain. Looked up from germline, CDR1 is ENHRY and CDR2 is SYGVKD. The length of the CDR3 is 12 residues. V was trimmed by 0 bases and J by 6 bases, leaving 3 bases between them. CDR3 protein: CAISESGQPQHF. In nucleotides, the CDR3 is TGTGCCATCAGTGAGTCCGGTCAGCCCCAGCATTTT.

The chain uses TRBV28 and TRBJ2-7, with TRBD1 matching 7 bases. CDR1 and CDR2 (germline): MDHEN, SYDVKM. J was trimmed by 1 base and V by 5 bases; bases with no gene match: 5. The CDR3 is 14 amino acids. CDR3 protein: CASSLRQGSYEQYF. The CDR3 nucleotides are TGTGCCAGCAGTCTCCGACAGGGTTCCTACGAGCAGTACTTC.

This rearrangement joins TRBV12-3 or TRBV12-4 to TRBJ1-2; TRBD1 is a possible D gene (6 bases). This CDR3 has 13 amino acids. V dropped 6 bases and J dropped 6 bases, with 14 bases sitting between them. The DNA of the CDR3 is TGTGCCAGCAGACAAGCCGGACAGAATGGCTACACCTTC. Translated: CASRQAGQNGYTF.

The sample holds one count of this clone. This chain connects TRBV3-1 (or the pseudogene TRBV3-2) to TRBJ2-1; D is uncertain. From germline, CDR1 is LGHDT and CDR2 YNNKEL (reference sequence). The V and J ends lost 6 bases and 3 bases respectively, with 3 bases between them. The CDR3 loop spans 11 amino acids. CDR3 nucleotide sequence: TGTGCCAGCAGACTCTACAATGAGCAGTTCTTC. It is translated as CASRLYNEQFF.

The V and J genes are TRBV7-2 and TRBJ1-2, with 7 bases lining up with TRBD1. The ends lost 3 bases at V and 5 bases at J; junction bases unmatched: 9. CDR1 SGHTA and CDR2 FQGNSA come from the germline V gene. This CDR3 comprises 15 residues. The CDR3 loop reads CASSFRDREFYGYTF. The DNA for the CDR3 is TGTGCCAGCAGCTTTAGGGACAGAGAATTTTATGGCTACACCTTC.

V is TRBV4-1 and J is TRBJ2-4; no clear D gene. The germline V gene has CDR1 MGHRA and CDR2 YSYEKL. Trimming took off 8 bases at V and 3 bases at J, with 11 bases between the two ends. The CDR3 loop spans 13 amino acids. The CDR3 loop is CASQGPGKNIQYF. The CDR3 bases are TGCGCCAGCCAAGGGCCTGGCAAAAACATTCAGTACTTC.

The gene calls are TRBV4-1 and TRBJ2-1; D is perhaps TRBD2 (6 bases). This CDR3 has 19 amino acids. CDR1 and CDR2 from the germline V gene are MGHRA and YSYEKL. The V end was cut by 1 base, the J end by 0 bases, with 19 bases between. This chain's CDR3 is CASSQVTTSHRSSYNEQFF. The CDR3 DNA reads as TGCGCCAGCAGCCAAGTAACTACTAGCCACAGGAGCTCCTACAATGAGCAGTTCTTC.

The V call is TRBV5-4, the J call TRBJ2-7, with 9 bases that match TRBD2. Germline lookup yields CDR1 SGHNT and CDR2 YYREEE (reference sequence). This CDR3 has 16 residues. After removal of 4 bases from V and 7 bases from J, the junction contained 15 bases not matched to a gene. For the CDR3, the DNA is TGTGCCAGCAGCGGGGGATATAGCGGGAGAGGTATGGAGCAGTACTTC. Translation gives CASSGGYSGRGMEQYF.

The chain couples TRBV5-1 to TRBJ1-1; D is unclear. The CDR3 spans 12 residues. V lost 4 bases and J 7 bases, leaving 11 bases between the germline ends. The germline gives CDR1 SGHRS, CDR2 YFSETQ. CDR3 sequence: CASSPLGGEAFF. Written as DNA, the CDR3 is TGCGCCAGCAGCCCGTTGGGAGGTGAAGCTTTCTTT.

This chain uses TRBV29-1 with TRBJ2-7; weak D call: TRBD2 (6 bases). The CDR3 is made up of 12 amino acids. Germline CDR1 and CDR2: SQVTM and ANQGSEA. The CDR3 loop reads CSATGAGYEQYF. The DNA of the CDR3 is TGCAGTGCGACGGGAGCCGGCTACGAGCAGTACTTC.

This chain connects TRBV5-8 to TRBJ2-3; D possibly corresponds to TRBD2 (5 bases). Germline CDR1 reads SGHTS; CDR2 reads YDEGEE. Trimming took 10 bases from V and 4 from J, leaving 10 bases between them. CDR3 size: 11 residues. The DNA for the CDR3 is TGTGCCGGGAGCAACGCAGATACGCAGTATTTT. It codes for CAGSNADTQYF.

This rearrangement joins TRBV2 to TRBJ2-1; TRBD1 agrees at 8 bases. CDR1 and CDR2 (germline): SNHLY, FYNNEI. The junction had 3 bases not matched to a gene; V was cut back by 1 base and J by 10 bases. The CDR3 covers 13 residues. CDR3 amino acids: CASSEVGTGEQFF. DNA for the CDR3: TGTGCCAGCAGTGAAGTAGGGACAGGCGAGCAGTTCTTC. The complete variable domain, with remaining parts taken from reference TRBV2 and TRBJ2-1, reads EPEVTQTPSHQVTQMGQEVILRCVPISNHLYFYWYRQILGQKVEFLVSFYNNEISEKSEIFDDQFSVERPDGSNFTLKIRSTKLEDSAMYFCASSEVGTGEQFFGPGTRLTVL.